Included here is one T cell receptor (beta chain) sequence, with context. As yet, its antigen is unknown. 60 Vbeta and 13 Jbeta primers were used in PCR. Here immunoSEQ multiplex PCR was the method, and the copy in TCRdb shows in-frame clones only, minus some. The sample lists some 180,000 clones; 87% were seen once. This sample was taken from a study of cytomegalovirus exposure and HLA in healthy donors. Overall study findings and caveats: Earlier results showed most TCR beta V segments being productive about 87% or about 30% of the time. Upon later analysis, TCR association rates were observed to vary by HLA locus, being highest for DRB1 and lowest for HLA-C. A later analysis reportedly identified an Asian-associated ancestry cluster as carrying fewer N-insertions than the roughly 700-donor mean.

J was trimmed by 8 bases and V by 3 bases; bases with no gene match: 9. The CDR3 length is 16 residues. The germline CDR1 and CDR2 sequences are SGDLS and YYNGEE. V gene TRBV9 combines with J gene TRBJ2-1, with 12 bases matching TRBD2. The clonotype was recovered from a boy aged 2 to 10 in good health and CMV-seronegative. Sequenced material: PBMCs. CDR3 amino acids: CASSEQRLAGVDEQFF. The CDR3 coding sequence is TGTGCCAGCAGCGAACAACGACTAGCGGGAGTGGATGAGCAGTTCTTC.